Presented here are 30 T cell receptor beta chains from one specimen sequenced in a study of memory B cells and T cells in multiple sclerosis. These receptors' antigens are unknown. The table came from immunoSEQ multiplex PCR; TCRdb's copy has only in-frame clones and leaves some out. The sample lists 25,000 to 35,000 clones, about 82% occurring once. After stimulus-free culture, autoproliferating CFSE-dim and non-proliferating CFSE-high T cells were sequenced separately. Pooled replicate wells came from some 5x10^7 CFSE-labeled PBMCs cultured about seven days without stimulus. The specimen was PBMCs from blood kept in culture. All receptors come from a human donor with multiple sclerosis.

The chain has TRBV5-1 and TRBJ2-5; possible D gene TRBD2, 6 bases. The CDR3 is 14 amino acids. From germline, CDR1 is SGHRS and CDR2 YFSETQ. Deletions cut 2 bases from V and 3 bases from J, with 11 bases between. The CDR3 region has the DNA TGCGCCAGCAGCTTCCGGACTACCGAAGAGACCCAGTACTTC. As protein: CASSFRTTEETQYF.

The rearrangement links TRBV19 to TRBJ2-1; TRBD2 aligns across 12 bases. The germline V gene has CDR1 LNHDA and CDR2 SQIVND (reference sequence). This CDR3 spans 15 amino acids. After removal of 3 bases from V and 6 bases from J, the junction contained 3 bases not matched to a gene. For the CDR3, the DNA is TGTGCCAGTAGTATCTTGACTAGCGGGAGCAATGAGCAGTTCTTC. This translates into CASSILTSGSNEQFF.

The V gene is TRBV6-1, the J gene TRBJ2-5, with 10 bases aligning to TRBD2. Trimming at V came to 4 bases and at J to 4 bases, leaving 9 bases not matched to a gene. The CDR3 consists of 16 residues. The germline CDR1 and CDR2 sequences are MNHNS and SASEGT. As DNA, the CDR3 is TGTGCCAGCAGTGCGTCTAGCGGGAGTAGGGGAGAGACCCAGTACTTC. This encodes CASSASSGSRGETQYF.

The chain combines TRBV5-7 with TRBJ1-5; 11 nucleotides line up with TRBD1. TRBV5-7 is labeled an ORF, and its function is uncertain. This CDR3 spans 17 amino acids. V gave up 4 bases and J gave up 0 bases; unmatched junction bases: 6. The CDR3 DNA reads as TGTGCCAGCAGCCCAGGGACAGGGGGGGGTAGCAATCAGCCCCAGCATTTT. Translated: CASSPGTGGGSNQPQHF.

This chain joins TRBV2 and TRBJ2-6; D is undetermined. The V gene's germline CDR1 is SNHLY and CDR2 FYNNEI. Trimming stripped 6 bases from V and 0 bases from J, with 12 bases between. This CDR3 is 16 amino acids long. CDR3 sequence reads: CASSLDDLSGANVLTF. In DNA, the CDR3 is TGTGCCAGCAGCCTAGATGATCTCTCTGGGGCCAACGTCCTGACTTTC.

The rearrangement joins TRBV2 to TRBJ1-5, with D uncertain. The CDR3 contains 15 residues. Germline loops: CDR1 SNHLY, CDR2 FYNNEI. V lost 2 bases and J lost 0, with 8 bases in between. The CDR3 here is CASSERSYSNQPQHF. The CDR3 region has the DNA TGTGCCAGCAGTGAAAGAAGTTATAGCAATCAGCCCCAGCATTTT.

The gene calls are TRBV21-1 and TRBJ1-4; the table assigns TRBD1, which was not confirmed against the DNA. TRBV21-1 is a pseudogene locus. There are 15 residues in the CDR3. CDR3 sequence: CASSPHSSLNEKLFF. The CDR3 coding sequence is TGTGCCAGCAGCCCACACAGTTCTCTTAATGAAAAACTGTTTTTT.

This clone has just one count. V usage is TRBV7-6 and J usage is TRBJ1-1; no definite D call. Trimming stripped 1 base from V and 1 base from J, with 10 bases between. The CDR3 length is 15 residues. The germline V gene has CDR1 SGHVS and CDR2 FNYEAQ. The CDR3 sequence: CASSLVGGGNTEAFF. In DNA, the CDR3 is TGTGCCAGCAGCTTAGTCGGAGGTGGGAACACTGAAGCTTTCTTT.

V and J are TRBV11-2 and TRBJ2-7; the match to TRBD2 covers 9 bases. Germline CDR1 is SGHAT and CDR2 is FQNNGV. V dropped 5 bases and J dropped 6; count of bases not matched to a gene: 8. The CDR3 covers 14 residues. CDR3 nucleotide sequence: TGTGCCAGCAGCATAAGCGGGGGGCGGGTCGAGCAGTACTTC. This gives the protein CASSISGGRVEQYF.

The chain combines TRBV30 with TRBJ1-2; TRBD1 aligns across 8 bases. From germline, CDR1 is GTSNPN and CDR2 SVGIG (reference sequence). After removal of 5 bases from V and 6 bases from J, the junction contained 14 bases not matched to a gene. The length of the CDR3 is 15 residues. The DNA of the CDR3 is TGTGCCTGGGAGGGGATCAGGGGGCCGGGGGATGGCTACACCTTC. It yields the protein CAWEGIRGPGDGYTF.

This chain uses TRBV13 with TRBJ1-5, with D unresolved. Trimming cost V 5 bases and J 4 bases, with 6 bases left between them. CDR3 length: 12 residues. Per germline, CDR1 PRHDT and CDR2 FYEKMQ (reference sequence). The CDR3 here is CASSQENQPQHF. The CDR3 nucleotides read TGTGCCAGCAGCCAAGAGAATCAGCCCCAGCATTTT.

The V call is TRBV27, the J call TRBJ2-7; 8 bases align to TRBD1. V lost 2 bases, J lost 4 bases, and 4 bases stayed unmatched. The CDR3 has 14 amino acids. Per the germline V gene, CDR1 is MNHEY and CDR2 is SMNVEV (reference sequence). The CDR3 DNA follows: TGTGCCAGCAGTTTAAGACAGGGGAGGTACGAGCAGTACTTC. It codes for CASSLRQGRYEQYF.

This rearrangement joins TRBV7-6 to TRBJ1-1; D not resolved. Per the germline V gene, CDR1 is SGHVS and CDR2 is FNYEAQ. The CDR3 is made up of 13 amino acids. Between the trimmed V and J ends, which lost 4 bases and 0 bases, there was a span of 6 bases. The CDR3, as DNA: TGTGCCAGCAGCTCTCGAATGAACACTGAAGCTTTCTTT. Translated: CASSSRMNTEAFF.

The chain uses TRBV11-2 and TRBJ1-1; 8 nucleotides align to TRBD1. J lost 1 base, V lost 5 bases, and 6 bases had no gene match. The germline CDR1 and CDR2 sequences are SGHAT and FQNNGV. CDR3 length: 15 residues. CDR3 DNA sequence: TGTGCCAGCAGCCCCCGGACAGGGTGGAACACTGAAGCTTTCTTT. It encodes CASSPRTGWNTEAFF.

In its sample, this clone was seen once. V is TRBV7-9 and J is TRBJ1-1, with D tentatively TRBD1 (5 bases). Trimming left V 1 base short and J 3 bases short, with 15 bases between. CDR1 is SEHNR and CDR2 is FQNEAQ in the germline V gene (reference sequence). CDR3 length: 16 amino acids. CDR3 amino acids: CASSLGGGVGDTEAFF. CDR3 sequence (DNA): TGTGCCAGCAGCTTAGGGGGCGGGGTCGGCGACACTGAAGCTTTCTTT.

The chain couples TRBV6-1 to TRBJ2-7; perhaps TRBD1 as D (5 bases). CDR1 and CDR2 (germline): MNHNS, SASEGT. The CDR3 is 16 amino acids. Trimming shortened V by 1 base and J by 2 bases, and 15 bases separated the two germline ends. CDR3 in amino acids: CASSEERGRATYEQYF. The CDR3 DNA follows: TGTGCCAGCAGTGAAGAAAGAGGCAGGGCAACCTACGAGCAGTACTTC.

This rearrangement joins TRBV25-1 to TRBJ1-5, with D uncertain. This CDR3 has 14 residues. Germline-derived CDR1 and CDR2 are MGHDK and SYGVNS. V was shortened by 2 bases and J by 0 bases, with 5 bases between the two germline ends. The DNA of the CDR3 is TGTGCCAGCAGTGAACCCCTTAGCAATCAGCCCCAGCATTTT. Its protein is CASSEPLSNQPQHF.

The rearrangement joins TRBV9 to TRBJ2-5; TRBD2 matches 12 bases. The V gene end was trimmed by 4 bases and the J gene end by 4 bases; junction bases not matched to a gene: 11. The CDR3 has 17 amino acids. The V gene's germline CDR1 is SGDLS and CDR2 YYNGEE. The CDR3 here is CASSPYLTSGRLETQYF. The CDR3 DNA reads TGTGCCAGCAGCCCGTATTTGACTAGCGGGAGACTAGAGACCCAGTACTTC.

CDR3 DNA sequence: TGCGCCAGCAGCTTTACAGGTCCCTACGAGCAGTACTTC. This encodes CASSFTGPYEQYF. The genes are TRBV5-1 and TRBJ2-7; maybe TRBD1 (5 bases). The CDR3 is 13 residues long. Trimming cost V 2 bases and J 2 bases, with 8 bases left between them. Germline V gene data show CDR1 as SGHRS and CDR2 as YFSETQ.

The table lists this clone with a count of one. The chain joins TRBV30 to TRBJ1-3; no definite D call. Per the germline V gene, CDR1 is GTSNPN and CDR2 is SVGIG (reference sequence). Trimming left V 6 bases short and J 8 bases short, with 8 bases between. CDR3 length equals 10 residues. The CDR3 sequence is CACTGDTIYF. CDR3 nucleotide sequence: TGTGCCTGCACCGGGGACACCATATATTTT.

The chain is built from TRBV28 and TRBJ1-3; no definite D call. CDR1 MDHEN and CDR2 SYDVKM come from the germline V gene. The germline V and J ends were trimmed by 6 bases and 3 bases, with 12 bases remaining between them. This CDR3 contains 14 residues. This CDR3 reads CASRTVGGGNTIYF. The CDR3 coding sequence is TGTGCCAGCAGGACTGTGGGTGGTGGAAACACCATATATTTT. Filled out from reference TRBV28 and TRBJ1-3, the complete variable domain reads DVKVTQSSRYLVKRTGEKVFLECVQDMDHENMFWYRQDPGLGLRLIYFSYDVKMKEKGDIPEGYSVSREKKERFSLILESASTNQTSMYLCASRTVGGGNTIYFGEGSWLTVV.

The V call is TRBV6-1, the J call TRBJ2-1, with D possibly being TRBD2 (6 bases). Germline V gene sequence: CDR1 MNHNS, CDR2 SASEGT. This CDR3 spans 19 amino acids. The V gene lost 3 bases and the J gene lost 0 bases, with 21 bases spanning the gap. CDR3 sequence reads: CASSDIYGVSGSSYNEQFF. In nucleotides, the CDR3 is TGTGCCAGCAGTGATATATACGGGGTTAGCGGATCCTCCTACAATGAGCAGTTCTTC.

The rearrangement uses TRBV6-1 and TRBJ1-5, with TRBD1 identical over 10 bases. V shed 9 bases and J 5 bases; nucleotides not matched to a gene: 10. Per the germline V gene, CDR1 is MNHNS and CDR2 is SASEGT. This CDR3 spans 15 amino acids. CDR3 in amino acids: CASRKDRGIDQPQHF. CDR3 nucleotides: TGTGCCAGTCGGAAGGACAGGGGGATCGATCAGCCCCAGCATTTT.

The gene calls are TRBV5-1 and TRBJ2-5; D unclear. Trimming stripped 0 bases from V and 2 bases from J, with 11 bases between. Germline values: CDR1 SGHRS, CDR2 YFSETQ. CDR3 size: 15 residues. This CDR3 is CASSLGSIPQETQYF. CDR3 nucleotide sequence: TGCGCCAGCAGCTTGGGTTCCATCCCTCAAGAGACCCAGTACTTC.

This clone was seen a single time. The rearrangement uses TRBV5-6 and TRBJ2-3, with 9 bases fitting TRBD2. CDR1 SGHDT and CDR2 YYEEEE come from the germline V gene. Trimming cost V 4 bases and J 4 bases; bases outside gene matches: 7. The CDR3 length is 15 residues. The CDR3 loop is CASSKAGGSPDTQYF. CDR3 nucleotides: TGTGCCAGCAGCAAAGCGGGAGGCAGCCCAGATACGCAGTATTTT.

The J gene is TRBJ2-1, the V gene TRBV27; either TRBD1 or TRBD2 may supply D (5 bases each). Trimming removed 5 bases from V and 4 bases from J, with 18 bases in between. Germline lookup yields CDR1 MNHEY and CDR2 SMNVEV (reference sequence). There are 16 residues in the CDR3. In nucleotides, the CDR3 is TGTGCCAGCAGTCCCCGACCACTGGGGGATTACAATGAGCAGTTCTTC. Translated, it gives CASSPRPLGDYNEQFF.

The rearrangement uses TRBV28 and TRBJ1-5, with D perhaps TRBD1 (5 bases). From germline, CDR1 is MDHEN and CDR2 SYDVKM. The CDR3 sequence is 15 residues long. V shed 2 bases and J shed 2 bases, with 10 bases lying between them. This CDR3 reads CASSLQGRGNQPQHF. The CDR3, as DNA: TGTGCCAGCAGTTTACAGGGACGGGGCAATCAGCCCCAGCATTTT.

The V call is TRBV11-2, the J call TRBJ1-1; no definite D call. The V gene lost 1 base and the J gene lost 2 bases, with 11 bases spanning the gap. In germline, CDR1 is SGHAT, CDR2 FQNNGV. This CDR3 spans 15 amino acids. In DNA form, the CDR3 reads TGTGCCAGCAGCTTAGTATCGGGGATTAACACTGAAGCTTTCTTT. Amino acids: CASSLVSGINTEAFF.

The rearrangement uses TRBV2 and TRBJ2-3; weak D call: TRBD1 (6 bases). Germline assignment: CDR1 SNHLY and CDR2 FYNNEI. The CDR3 loop spans 14 amino acids. The ends were cut back, 10 bases at V and 2 bases at J, with 16 bases in the middle. CDR3 in DNA: TGTGCCACCGCCGGGACATGGGTCACAGATACGCAGTATTTT. As protein: CATAGTWVTDTQYF. The variable domain in full, completed from reference TRBV2 and TRBJ2-3, reads EPEVTQTPSHQVTQMGQEVILRCVPISNHLYFYWYRQILGQKVEFLVSFYNNEISEKSEIFDDQFSVERPDGSNFTLKIRSTKLEDSAMYFCATAGTWVTDTQYFGPGTRLTVL.

CDR3 DNA: TGTGCCAGCAGCTCACCTTGGACGGCCTCTGGAAACACCATATATTTT. Its protein is CASSSPWTASGNTIYF. The rearrangement joins TRBV11-2 to TRBJ1-3; no definite D call. Trimming took 4 bases from V and 0 from J, leaving 13 bases between them. This CDR3 is 16 amino acids long. Germline loops: CDR1 SGHAT, CDR2 FQNNGV.